The 15 T cell receptor beta chains below all came from one sample that was sequenced in a study of blood T cell repertoires in COVID-19 (dated by TCRdb to the early 2020s). The library was built by means of the immunoSEQ multiplex PCR assay. Imported from immuneACCESS, the table was reduced by TCRdb to in-frame sequences with V and J called. These copies leave out some clones; in studies compared against another copy, an unresolved V gene accounts for under half, and the cause of the remainder is not known. This sample comprises about 51,000 clones, 80% to 90% of them detected only once. Around 1.2% of the sample lies in the top ten. The specimen sequenced was peripheral blood. These receptors originate from a man between 60 and 70 years old with acute or convalescent COVID-19.

The chain carries TRBV5-4 and TRBJ1-5; a possible D gene is TRBD1 (5 bases). Germline CDR1 SGHNT, CDR2 YYREEE (reference sequence). V was shortened by 3 bases and J by 5 bases, with 24 bases between the two germline ends. The CDR3 is 18 residues long. CDR3 protein: CASSSRAGRAFSDQPQHF. DNA for the CDR3: TGTGCCAGCAGCTCTAGGGCTGGCAGGGCCTTTTCGGATCAGCCCCAGCATTTT.

Points on this clone: This sample includes further DNA sequences coding for the same CDR3. CDR3 protein: CASSSGQGREKLFF. CDR3 DNA: TGTGCCAGCAGTTCCGGACAGGGGAGAGAAAAACTGTTTTTT. The gene calls are TRBV28 and TRBJ1-4; 9 nucleotides align to TRBD1. This CDR3 is 14 amino acids long. Germline V gene lookup returns CDR1 MDHEN and CDR2 SYDVKM. Germline trimming cut 4 bases from V and 8 bases from J; bases unmatched to any gene: 5.

This clone was seen a handful of times. This chain connects TRBV5-4 to TRBJ2-2; a possible D gene is TRBD1 (5 bases). The CDR3 has 14 residues. Germline V CDR1 and CDR2: SGHNT, YYREEE (reference sequence). The V end lost 4 bases, the J end lost 0 bases, and 7 bases lay between the germline ends. CDR3 region: CASSPGSNTGELFF. DNA for the CDR3: TGTGCCAGCAGCCCAGGGTCGAACACCGGGGAGCTGTTTTTT.

This chain uses TRBV7-9 with TRBJ2-7, with D possibly being TRBD2 (6 bases). Per germline, CDR1 SEHNR and CDR2 FQNEAQ (reference sequence). CDR3 size: 13 residues. Trimming cost V 1 base and J 5 bases, with 9 bases left between them. The CDR3 bases are TGTGCCAGCAGCTTAGGGGGAGGCGACGAGCAGTACTTC. It codes for CASSLGGGDEQYF.

This clone was counted a few times. This rearrangement joins TRBV5-1 to TRBJ1-2, with D unclear. Germline V gene sequence: CDR1 SGHRS, CDR2 YFSETQ. The CDR3 spans 15 residues. Trimming removed 4 bases from V and 2 bases from J, with 15 bases in between. CDR3 loop: CASSASPGGNYGYTF. The DNA of the CDR3 is TGCGCCAGCAGCGCAAGTCCAGGTGGCAACTATGGCTACACCTTC.

The chain combines TRBV6-2 or TRBV6-3 with TRBJ2-5; D might be TRBD1 (5 bases). CDR1 and CDR2 (germline): MNHEY, SVGEGT. V lost 6 bases and J lost 2, with 13 bases in between. The CDR3 contains 14 residues. The CDR3 here is CASSSTELQETQYF. In nucleotides, the CDR3 is TGTGCCAGCAGCTCGACAGAACTTCAAGAGACCCAGTACTTC.

The chain has TRBV4-1 and TRBJ1-1; tentatively, D is TRBD1 (6 bases). Trimming pared 3 bases from V and 2 bases from J, leaving 16 bases between. CDR3 size: 16 residues. The germline V gene encodes CDR1 MGHRA and CDR2 YSYEKL. The CDR3 protein is CASSQRGGTSNTEAFF. In DNA form, the CDR3 reads TGCGCCAGCAGCCAGAGGGGTGGGACATCTAACACTGAAGCTTTCTTT.

The chain couples TRBV27 to TRBJ1-1, with 7 positions matching TRBD1. J lost 4 bases, V lost 3 bases, and 5 bases had no gene match. The CDR3 length is 14 residues. Germline assignment: CDR1 MNHEY and CDR2 SMNVEV (reference sequence). CDR3 sequence (DNA): TGTGCCAGCAGTTTCAAGGGGGCTAGCACTGAAGCTTTCTTT. It specifies CASSFKGASTEAFF.

The rearrangement links TRBV28 to TRBJ2-1, with TRBD2 matching 8 bases. Germline V lookup: CDR1 MDHEN, CDR2 SYDVKM. The CDR3 loop spans 13 amino acids. V shed 10 bases, J shed 7 bases, and the junction held 9 bases outside the gene matches. The CDR3 spells CATGIAGPNEQFF. The CDR3 DNA reads TGTGCCACCGGGATAGCGGGACCGAATGAGCAGTTCTTC.

The V gene is TRBV19, the J gene TRBJ2-7, with D possibly matching TRBD1 (5 bases). Trimming pared 8 bases from V and 6 bases from J, leaving 14 bases between. Germline CDR1 and CDR2: LNHDA and SQIVND (reference sequence). The CDR3 has 12 amino acids. CDR3 nucleotides: TGTGCCAGTTCCACAGGTTCCCTCGAGCAGTACTTC. Its protein is CASSTGSLEQYF.

The V and J genes are TRBV3-1 (or the pseudogene TRBV3-2) and TRBJ2-2; D is ambiguous. The CDR3 totals 17 residues. CDR1 and CDR2 from the germline V gene are LGHDT and YNNKEL (reference sequence). V dropped 1 base and J dropped 5 bases, with 17 bases sitting between them. CDR3 in amino acids: CASSQGQRFPRTGELFF. The CDR3 bases are TGTGCCAGCAGCCAAGGGCAGCGCTTCCCTCGGACCGGGGAGCTGTTTTTT.

This chain links TRBV6-5 with TRBJ1-2, with a weak D call TRBD1 (6 bases). The CDR3 totals 13 residues. Trimming removed 1 base at V and 6 bases at J, with 9 bases between. Per germline, CDR1 MNHEY and CDR2 SVGAGI. CDR3 DNA sequence: TGTGCCAGCAGTTACTTGTCAGGGGATGGCTACACCTTC. It yields the protein CASSYLSGDGYTF.

The chain carries TRBV29-1 and TRBJ1-1; no firm D call. V shed 5 bases and J shed 8 bases, with 9 bases lying between them. The CDR3 runs 10 residues. Germline lookup yields CDR1 SQVTM and CDR2 ANQGSEA. The DNA of the CDR3 is TGCAGCGTTATGAGGGAAGAAGCTTTCTTT. This gives the protein CSVMREEAFF.

The rearrangement links TRBV6-5 to TRBJ1-3; the D gene is possibly TRBD1 (6 bases). The CDR3 covers 16 residues. The V gene's germline CDR1 is MNHEY and CDR2 SVGAGI. V was shortened by 2 bases and J by 0 bases, with 11 bases between the two germline ends. CDR3 residues: CASSYRDTSSGNTIYF. The CDR3 DNA follows: TGTGCCAGCAGTTACCGGGACACCAGCTCTGGAAACACCATATATTTT.

The chain uses TRBV19 and TRBJ1-2, with TRBD1 matching over 9 bases. Per the germline V gene, CDR1 is LNHDA and CDR2 is SQIVND (reference sequence). V lost 1 base and J lost 4; bases outside the gene matches: 4. The CDR3 consists of 15 residues. CDR3 sequence reads: CASSIGQGETYGYTF. Written as DNA, the CDR3 is TGTGCCAGTAGTATAGGACAGGGGGAAACCTATGGCTACACCTTC.